One sample yielded the 21 T cell receptor beta chains listed below, sequenced in a study of blood T cell repertoires in COVID-19. Data came from immunoSEQ multiplex PCR; TCRdb stores just in-frame clones and leaves some out. This sample has 70,000 or so clones, with over 75% found just once. The specimen sequenced was peripheral blood. These receptors originate from a woman aged 18-30 years with acute or convalescent COVID-19.

As concerns this clone: At one of its ends the junction is not consistent with the germline gene, which may arise from a read error. The chain couples TRBV6-5 to TRBJ2-1; 8 nucleotides align to TRBD1. This CDR3 has 13 amino acids. Germline V lookup: CDR1 MNHEY, CDR2 SVGAGI. CDR3: CASTGQGYDEQFF. DNA for the CDR3: TGTGCCAGCACCGGACAGGGCTACGATGAGCAGTTCTTC.

This chain connects TRBV6-5 to TRBJ1-2, with D tentatively TRBD1 (5 bases). The CDR3 spans 15 residues. Trimming removed 5 bases from V and 4 bases from J, with 17 bases in between. Germline CDR1 reads MNHEY; CDR2 reads SVGAGI. The CDR3 loop is CASSQTVSTAYGYTF. CDR3 DNA sequence: TGTGCCAGCAGTCAGACAGTCTCTACCGCCTATGGCTACACCTTC.

CDR3 amino acids: CASSELGFGANQPQHF. As DNA, the CDR3 is TGTGCCAGCAGTGAACTGGGTTTTGGGGCCAATCAGCCCCAGCATTTT. This chain joins TRBV2 and TRBJ1-5, with D tentatively TRBD1 (5 bases). There are 16 residues in the CDR3. The V gene's germline CDR1 is SNHLY and CDR2 FYNNEI. With 2 bases removed from V and 3 bases from J, the gap between germline ends came to 14 bases.

The V gene is TRBV7-2, the J gene TRBJ2-5; no reliable D call. The CDR3 contains 12 residues. The V gene's germline CDR1 is SGHTA and CDR2 FQGNSA. Trimming removed 2 bases at V and 4 bases at J, with 5 bases between. The CDR3 is CASSLNGETQYF. The CDR3 DNA reads as TGTGCCAGCAGCTTAAACGGAGAGACCCAGTACTTC.

The chain links TRBV5-1 to TRBJ2-3; TRBD2 matches 12 bases. Germline loops: CDR1 SGHRS, CDR2 YFSETQ. V lost 4 bases, J lost 3 bases, and 6 bases stayed unmatched. The CDR3 has 16 residues. The CDR3: CASSQRLAGETDTQYF. CDR3 DNA: TGCGCCAGCAGCCAAAGACTAGCGGGGGAAACAGATACGCAGTATTTT.

V gene TRBV6-5 combines with J gene TRBJ2-1; D might be TRBD1 (5 bases). V lost 5 bases and J lost 9, with 17 bases in between. Germline V lookup: CDR1 MNHEY, CDR2 SVGAGI. CDR3 length equals 14 residues. DNA for the CDR3: TGTGCCAGCAGTACGGAGCGCACACAGGTTGAGCAGTTCTTC. Protein product: CASSTERTQVEQFF.

The chain couples TRBV7-2 to TRBJ2-1, with 8 bases fitting TRBD2. Trimming took 0 bases from V and 6 from J; bases not matched to a gene: 4. This CDR3 spans 15 amino acids. Germline lookup yields CDR1 SGHTA and CDR2 FQGNSA. The CDR3 DNA is TGTGCCAGCAGCTTAGCCGGACTAGCAGCCAATGAGCAGTTCTTC. Amino acids: CASSLAGLAANEQFF.

This clone was detected once. The chain carries TRBV7-9 and TRBJ1-2; possible D gene TRBD1, 6 bases. The CDR3 runs 13 residues. Germline V gene sequence: CDR1 SEHNR, CDR2 FQNEAQ (reference sequence). Deletions cut 1 base from V and 7 bases from J, with 10 bases between. Written as DNA, the CDR3 is TGTGCCAGCAGCTTAGGGGCCAGGGGTGGCTACACCTTC. Amino acid sequence: CASSLGARGGYTF.

The V and J genes are TRBV7-9 and TRBJ2-2; TRBD1 aligns across 7 bases. This CDR3 is built from 18 residues. Germline V CDR1 and CDR2: SEHNR, FQNEAQ (reference sequence). The J segment lost 2 bases and the V segment lost 4 bases, leaving 13 bases of the junction unmatched. The CDR3 is CASSSRKPGQLNTGELFF. The CDR3 region has the DNA TGTGCCAGCAGCTCACGGAAGCCGGGACAGCTTAACACCGGGGAGCTGTTTTTT.

The chain recombines TRBV6-6 with TRBJ1-2, with 7 nucleotides matching TRBD1. This CDR3 has 11 amino acids. V was pared by 8 bases and J by 7 bases, with 4 bases of the junction left unmatched. Germline V gives CDR1 MNHNY, CDR2 SVGAGI (reference sequence). CDR3 nucleotide sequence: TGTGCCAGCTACTCAGGGGGTGGCTACACCTTC. Translating it yields CASYSGGGYTF.

The chain uses TRBV11-2 and TRBJ2-6, with 11 bases identical to TRBD1. V gave up 3 bases and J gave up 2 bases; unmatched junction bases: 6. The CDR3 spans 18 residues. Germline values: CDR1 SGHAT, CDR2 FQNNGV. The CDR3 region is CASSLGTGGAAGANVLTF. The CDR3 DNA sequence: TGTGCCAGCAGCTTGGGGACAGGGGGAGCAGCTGGGGCCAACGTCCTGACTTTC. The full variable domain, in which reference TRBV11-2 and TRBJ2-6 provide the parts outside the CDR3, is EAGVAQSPRYKIIEKRQSVAFWCNPISGHATLYWYQQILGQGPKLLIQFQNNGVVDDSQLPKDRFSAERLKGVDSTLKIQPAKLEDSAVYLCASSLGTGGAAGANVLTFGAGSRLTVL.

The CDR3 bases are TGTGCCAGCAGCCCCCTAGAAGGCGGCTACACCTTC. This gives the protein CASSPLEGGYTF. The rearrangement uses TRBV7-2 and TRBJ1-2; no definite D call. CDR3 length equals 12 residues. In germline, CDR1 is SGHTA, CDR2 FQGNSA. V dropped 5 bases and J dropped 8 bases, with 12 bases sitting between them.

V is TRBV2 and J is TRBJ1-3; 7 nucleotides match TRBD1. CDR3 length: 16 amino acids. V was clipped by 4 bases and J by 2 bases; unmatched bases: 8. Looked up from germline, CDR1 is SNHLY and CDR2 is FYNNEI. The CDR3 is CASSVQPGGTGNTIYF. In nucleotides, the CDR3 is TGTGCCAGCAGTGTCCAACCAGGGGGAACTGGAAACACCATATATTTT.

This rearrangement joins TRBV11-2 to TRBJ2-2; no clear D gene. The CDR3 covers 15 residues. V lost 3 bases and J 3 bases, leaving 11 bases between the germline ends. The germline CDR1 and CDR2 sequences are SGHAT and FQNNGV. The CDR3, as DNA: TGTGCCAGCAGCTTCCTCCCTCGGTACACCGGGGAGCTGTTTTTT. It codes for CASSFLPRYTGELFF.

This chain uses TRBV18 with TRBJ2-5; 8 positions match TRBD2. Germline V gives CDR1 KGHSH, CDR2 LQKENI. With 4 bases clipped from V and 7 bases from J, the junction kept 14 bases outside the gene matches. The CDR3 spans 16 residues. The CDR3 coding sequence is TGTGCCAGCTCACGGGAATTAGCGGGGTCAGGAGTGACCCAGTACTTC. This codes for CASSRELAGSGVTQYF.

This chain links TRBV7-6 with TRBJ2-5; no firm D call. This CDR3 comprises 15 residues. The germline gives CDR1 SGHVS, CDR2 FNYEAQ. The V end was cut by 1 base, the J end by 5 bases, with 14 bases between. The CDR3: CASSLGPEHGETQYF. CDR3 nucleotides: TGTGCCAGCAGCTTAGGCCCCGAGCACGGGGAGACCCAGTACTTC.

The chain is built from TRBV19 and TRBJ1-5; D may be TRBD1 (5 bases). The germline V gene has CDR1 LNHDA and CDR2 SQIVND (reference sequence). The V end lost 2 bases, the J end lost 2 bases, and 16 bases lay between the germline ends. The CDR3 length is 17 residues. The CDR3 DNA follows: TGTGCCAGTAGTATACATGTAAGGGGCGGAGGCAATCAGCCCCAGCATTTT. Its protein product is CASSIHVRGGGNQPQHF.

The V gene is TRBV11-2, the J gene TRBJ1-5; 11 nucleotides line up with TRBD1. From germline, CDR1 is SGHAT and CDR2 FQNNGV. The CDR3 loop spans 14 amino acids. Unmatched junction bases numbered 2, after V lost 5 bases and J lost 5 bases. This CDR3 is CASSRTGGHQPQHF. The CDR3 bases are TGTGCCAGCAGCAGGACAGGGGGCCATCAGCCCCAGCATTTT.

This chain connects TRBV10-3 to TRBJ2-2; 13 bases align to TRBD2. V lost 6 bases, J lost 3 bases, and 7 bases stayed unmatched. CDR3 size: 17 residues. Germline CDR1 reads ENHRY; CDR2 reads SYGVKD. As DNA, the CDR3 is TGTGCCATCAGACCGGCGGGACTAGCGGGATACACCGGGGAGCTGTTTTTT. Its protein product is CAIRPAGLAGYTGELFF.

The chain joins TRBV29-1 to TRBJ2-5; D gene unclear. Trimming stripped 5 bases from V and 3 bases from J, with 4 bases between. The CDR3 has 10 amino acids. Germline V gives CDR1 SQVTM, CDR2 ANQGSEA. The CDR3 loop reads CSVTKETQYF. In DNA, the CDR3 is TGCAGCGTTACAAAAGAGACCCAGTACTTC.

This clone was counted a single time. The genes are TRBV19 and TRBJ2-2; tentatively, D is TRBD1 (5 bases). Germline V gene lookup returns CDR1 LNHDA and CDR2 SQIVND (reference sequence). The CDR3 length is 14 residues. Trimming took off 9 bases at V and 0 bases at J, with 11 bases between the two ends. The chain's CDR3 is CASRTGPNTGELFF. Written as DNA, the CDR3 is TGTGCCAGCCGAACAGGCCCGAACACCGGGGAGCTGTTTTTT.